The rows below give T cell receptor beta chains drawn from one sample of a study of T-cell memory formation after mild COVID-19. TCRdb processed the 5' RACE reads anew with MiXCR; each CDR3 protein has one entry. The sample has 150,000 to 200,000 distinct CDR3 sequences, less than 40% seen once. The material sequenced was PBMCs or a T cell subset sorted from them (not recorded which). These receptors were taken from an adult woman who had mild COVID-19 (a few samples of this study predate the infection). Cell type and time point are not known. CDR3s include the opening cysteine and the closing phenylalanine or tryptophan. D genes are given only for firm matches. Clone size, where shown, is once, few, many, or a class for clones that have expanded.

d_gene: TRBD1
j_gene: TRBJ1-2
abundance: few
v_gene: TRBV5-6
CDR3nt: TGTGCCAGCACCAGACAGGGGGCCTTCTATGGCTACACCTTC
CDR3aa: CASTRQGAFYGYTF

d_gene: -
j_gene: TRBJ1-1
abundance: few
v_gene: TRBV29-1
CDR3nt: TGCAGCGTTGAATTTGGGGGGCGGACTGAAGCTTTCTTT
CDR3aa: CSVEFGGRTEAFF

d_gene: -
j_gene: TRBJ2-7
abundance: -
v_gene: TRBV2
CDR3nt: TGTGCCAGCACCCCGGACAGCCACGAGCAGTACTTC
CDR3aa: CASTPDSHEQYF

d_gene: -
j_gene: TRBJ2-3
abundance: -
v_gene: TRBV11-2
CDR3nt: TGTGCCAGCAGCTCACCGTTTAGCACAGATACGCAGTATTTT
CDR3aa: CASSSPFSTDTQYF

d_gene: TRBD2
j_gene: TRBJ2-1
abundance: few
v_gene: TRBV5-1
CDR3nt: TGCGCCAGCAGCGACGGGACTAGCGGGAGTGATGAGCAGTTCTTC
CDR3aa: CASSDGTSGSDEQFF

d_gene: TRBD1
j_gene: TRBJ2-2
abundance: once
v_gene: TRBV12-3/TRBV12-4
CDR3nt: TGTGCCAGCAGGGAAACAGGGGGCCCTTTCACCGGGGAGCTGTTTTTT
CDR3aa: CASRETGGPFTGELFF

d_gene: -
j_gene: TRBJ1-1
abundance: -
v_gene: TRBV15
CDR3nt: TGTGCCACCAGCAGAGGAAAACAGGGCATGAACACTGAAGCTTTCTTT
CDR3aa: CATSRGKQGMNTEAFF

d_gene: -
j_gene: TRBJ2-7
abundance: -
v_gene: TRBV9
CDR3nt: TGTGCCAGCAGCTCGGGGCAGGCCAACTCCTACGAGCAGTACTTC
CDR3aa: CASSSGQANSYEQYF

d_gene: -
j_gene: TRBJ2-7
abundance: few
v_gene: TRBV7-6
CDR3nt: TGTGCCAGCAGCTTAGTCCAGGGACCCTACGAGCAGTACTTC
CDR3aa: CASSLVQGPYEQYF

d_gene: TRBD2
j_gene: TRBJ2-3
abundance: -
v_gene: TRBV7-2
CDR3nt: TGTGCCAGCAGCGCCCCCTCTAGCGGGAGGGTCACAGATACGCAGTATTTT
CDR3aa: CASSAPSSGRVTDTQYF

d_gene: TRBD1
j_gene: TRBJ1-6
abundance: few
v_gene: TRBV4-1
CDR3nt: TGCGCCAGCAGCCAAGATACGGGACAGGTCCTCTATAATTCACCCCTCCACTTT
CDR3aa: CASSQDTGQVLYNSPLHF

d_gene: TRBD2
j_gene: TRBJ2-1
abundance: -
v_gene: TRBV2
CDR3nt: TGTGCCAGCAAGGGAATAGCGGGGTACAATGAGCAGTTCTTC
CDR3aa: CASKGIAGYNEQFF

d_gene: -
j_gene: TRBJ1-6
abundance: -
v_gene: TRBV4-1
CDR3nt: TGCGCCAGCAGCCAAGATTTGGTTGGGACATCATCCCGCAATTCACCCCTCCACTTT
CDR3aa: CASSQDLVGTSSRNSPLHF

d_gene: -
j_gene: TRBJ1-1
abundance: few
v_gene: TRBV9
CDR3nt: TGTGCCAGCAGCGCCCAACAGGGCCCCCCGGAAGCTTTCTTT
CDR3aa: CASSAQQGPPEAFF

d_gene: -
j_gene: TRBJ2-7
abundance: few
v_gene: TRBV20-1
CDR3nt: TGCAGTGCCGACGTGACATTCGAGCAGTACTTC
CDR3aa: CSADVTFEQYF

d_gene: -
j_gene: TRBJ2-5
abundance: -
v_gene: TRBV20-1
CDR3nt: TGCAGTGCTAGAGGATTAGCCCAAGTGGAGACCCAGTACTTC
CDR3aa: CSARGLAQVETQYF

d_gene: -
j_gene: TRBJ2-3
abundance: few
v_gene: TRBV14
CDR3nt: TGTGCCAGCAGCCAAGGGCGGTTACCCACAGATACGCAGTATTTT
CDR3aa: CASSQGRLPTDTQYF

d_gene: -
j_gene: TRBJ2-7
abundance: -
v_gene: TRBV30
CDR3nt: TGTGCCTGTCACAGGGGAGGCTACGAGCAGTACTTC
CDR3aa: CACHRGGYEQYF

d_gene: -
j_gene: TRBJ2-3
abundance: -
v_gene: TRBV7-3
CDR3nt: TGTGCCAGCAGCGCCCCTTTCGCAGATACGCAGTATTTT
CDR3aa: CASSAPFADTQYF

d_gene: -
j_gene: TRBJ2-4
abundance: -
v_gene: TRBV4-3
CDR3nt: TGCGCCAGCAGTTACGATGGGCAGGGGAAGGGAAACATTCAGTACTTC
CDR3aa: CASSYDGQGKGNIQYF

d_gene: TRBD1
j_gene: TRBJ2-7
abundance: -
v_gene: TRBV6-1
CDR3nt: TGTGCCAGCAGTGCGACAGGGGACGGCGGCTACGAGCAGTACTTC
CDR3aa: CASSATGDGGYEQYF

d_gene: -
j_gene: TRBJ2-7
abundance: -
v_gene: TRBV9
CDR3nt: TGTGCCAGCAGCCCCGATATAGGACGGTCCTACGAGCAGTACTTC
CDR3aa: CASSPDIGRSYEQYF

d_gene: -
j_gene: TRBJ1-1
abundance: few
v_gene: TRBV3-1
CDR3nt: TGTGCCAGCAGCCAAGTTGGAGTCAACACTGAAGCTTTCTTT
CDR3aa: CASSQVGVNTEAFF

d_gene: -
j_gene: TRBJ2-7
abundance: -
v_gene: TRBV4-2
CDR3nt: TGTGCCAGCAGCCAAGATATAAGGACAGTGGTCGAGCAGTACTTC
CDR3aa: CASSQDIRTVVEQYF

d_gene: TRBD1
j_gene: TRBJ2-1
abundance: -
v_gene: TRBV7-9
CDR3nt: TGTGCCAGCAGCTCCCGGGACAGGGGGCGGAATGAGCAGTTCTTC
CDR3aa: CASSSRDRGRNEQFF

d_gene: -
j_gene: TRBJ2-5
abundance: few
v_gene: TRBV29-1
CDR3nt: TGCAGCGTTCATCCGTCGAGGGAGACCCAGTACTTC
CDR3aa: CSVHPSRETQYF

d_gene: TRBD1
j_gene: TRBJ2-2
abundance: few
v_gene: TRBV7-8
CDR3nt: TGTGCCAGCAGCTCCGGGACAGGGTACACCGGGGAGCTGTTTTTT
CDR3aa: CASSSGTGYTGELFF

d_gene: TRBD1
j_gene: TRBJ1-6
abundance: few
v_gene: TRBV12-3/TRBV12-4
CDR3nt: TGTGCCAGCAGTCCGAACAGGGGCCAATTAGCTTCACCCCTCCACTTT
CDR3aa: CASSPNRGQLASPLHF

d_gene: -
j_gene: TRBJ2-7
abundance: -
v_gene: TRBV4-1
CDR3nt: TGCGCCAGCAGCCATACTTGGGCGCCTTCCTACGAGCAGTACTTC
CDR3aa: CASSHTWAPSYEQYF

d_gene: -
j_gene: TRBJ2-2
abundance: -
v_gene: TRBV21-1
CDR3nt: TGTGCCAGCAGCATGGACAGGGGGCTTGCCGGGGAGCTGTTTTTT
CDR3aa: CASSMDRGLAGELFF

d_gene: TRBD1
j_gene: TRBJ1-2
abundance: -
v_gene: TRBV7-2
CDR3nt: TGTGCCAGCTGCCCGACAGGGGCGGGTGGCTACACCTTC
CDR3aa: CASCPTGAGGYTF